This T cell receptor beta chain was observed in a study of spatial heterogeneity in lung cancer. Ten or more counts support this clonotype. Described time point: sample taken at primary tumor resection. Researchers sequenced whole RNA taken from tumor, nontumor lung or frozen PBMC without sorting. The germline V and J ends were trimmed by 6 bases and 1 base, with 12 bases remaining between them. This CDR3 contains 14 residues. Each CDR3 protein gets one entry after TCRdb re-called the 5' RACE reads with MiXCR. The sample carries roughly 100,000 distinct CDR3 sequences, roughly 8.7% recorded once. The V and J genes are TRBV12-3 or TRBV12-4 and TRBJ1-1; no definite D call. The material sequenced was PBMCs, taken at surgery. This clonotype originated in a male donor with early-stage non-small cell lung cancer. The CDR3, as DNA: TGTGCCAGCAGAGCGAATGGAGGGAACACTGAAGCTTTCTTT. The encoded protein is CASRANGGNTEAFF.